The T cell receptor (beta chain) under discussion was sequenced for a study of control samples from healthy donors and cancer patients. Measured with immunoSEQ multiplex PCR; TCRdb has only the in-frame clones, and not every one. The sample has 100,000 to 150,000 clones, around nine tenths seen once. The germline V gene has CDR1 SGHRS and CDR2 YFSETQ. V gave up 2 bases and J gave up 6 bases, with 11 bases separating them. This CDR3 region has 14 residues. Sequencing used blood. The chain couples TRBV5-1 to TRBJ1-4, with D unresolved. The sequence derives from a man in his late teens or twenties in good health. Here the CDR3 DNA reads TGCGCCAGCAGCTTTTTGGGTGGCCATGAAAAACTGTTTTTT. It specifies CASSFLGGHEKLFF.